Described below is a single T cell receptor (beta chain) sequence and its context. This clone's antigen is unknown. No per-base quality is available; no much larger clone lies one base away. The immunoSEQ Assay, a bias-controlled multiplex PCR, was used to amplify TCRbeta CDR3 regions from genomic DNA. On the study's bioinformatics: The number of nucleated cells in each sample was estimated from the amplification of reference gene primers within the assay. Sequence reads were collapsed and filtered to measure the absolute abundance of every unique TCRbeta CDR3 rearrangement. For each sample, productive Simpson clonality was calculated as the square root of Simpson's diversity index across productive rearrangements. TCRdb limited this immuneACCESS table to in-frame rearrangements with V and J called. A share of clones is missing; checked studies link under half to unresolved V genes, and the rest is unexplained. V, J and clone size reflect that table, while D and trimming were determined from the DNA. The sample contains about 380,000 clones, approximately 90% of them found a single time. Around 1.2% of the sample belongs to the ten largest clones.

The record originates from a study of blood T cell repertoires in COVID-19 (dated by TCRdb to the early 2020s). With respect to the entire study: Collaborator samples came from the United States, Italy and Spain and covered acute and convalescent phases of COVID-19. The prospective study material was composed of cDNA or gDNA derived from T cells, B-cell-depleted T cells, or PBMCs. Deeply sampled blood TCRbeta repertoires from subjects exposed to, actively infected with, or recovered from COVID-19 were included in the dataset. The repertoires were released in a freely available public database intended as a resource for research on the immune response to SARS-CoV-2. The samples were drawn from two sources: the first 160 participants of the ongoing ImmuneRACE study, and 1,254 subjects contributed by 6 global collaborators. Sample metadata almost always included a de-identified subject ID, COVID-19 status, age in years and sex. HLA class I and class II types, where available, came from metadata supplied by the sample provider rather than from assay-based typing. Results and caveats for the whole study, not just this receptor: The quantity of clinical and demographic metadata differed by source and by participant and was supplied without curation.

Enrolling through a virtual design, the prospective study's participants ranged in age from about 18 to 89 years and lived across 20 to 30 United States geographic areas. To assign participants to cohorts, the prospective study relied on clinical history that participants themselves reported in a screening survey and a study questionnaire. Recovered participants in ImmuneRACE Cohort 3 were defined by two consecutive negative NP/OP PCR tests, clearance by a healthcare professional, or resolution of symptoms. Each participant in the prospective study had whole blood, serum and a nasopharyngeal or oropharyngeal swab collected by mobile phlebotomists. Over a 2-month period, participants in the prospective study had the option of providing additional blood draws and questionnaires. Blood samples from the prospective study were shipped frozen or at room temperature prior to DNA extraction. Taken from cysteine to phenylalanine, the CDR3 has 15 residues. Here the CDR3 DNA is all that survives: 45 bases in frame from base 1. V sheds 4 bases and J sheds 2 bases, leaving 14 bases between their ends. From the germline V gene (reference sequence), CDR1 is SEHNR and CDR2 is FQNEAQ.

Sequenced input: PBMCs or T cells enriched from blood (not recorded which). This TCR came from a woman aged 18-29 years who had recovered from COVID-19. The rearranged chain carries TRBV7-9 and TRBJ2-5; the D segment could be TRBD2, given 7 matching bases. The CDR3 protein: CASSWEGGLQETQYF. The DNA reads as follows: TGTGCCAGCAGCTGGGAGGGGGGCCTACAAGAGACCCAGTACTTC.